This T cell receptor beta chain was sequenced during a study of cytomegalovirus exposure and HLA in healthy donors. Study results and caveats: A later analysis linked a missense variant in DCLRE1C to the trimming of TCR beta V and J genes.

The PCR used 60 Vbeta and 13 Jbeta primers. Generated by immunoSEQ multiplex PCR, the TCRdb table keeps only in-frame clones and is missing some. The sample contains 100,000 to 150,000 clones, approximately 80% of which appear only once. Germline V gene sequence: CDR1 MNHEY, CDR2 SVGAGI. CDR3 length: 14 amino acids. V lost 6 bases, J lost 7 bases, and 5 bases stayed unmatched. In the case of this clone: The antigen is undetermined.

Sequencing was carried out using PBMCs. V gene TRBV6-5 combines with J gene TRBJ1-4; TRBD1 agrees at 10 bases. This receptor was identified in a man aged 50 to 59 in good health and CMV-seronegative. The CDR3 spells CASSETGGFEKLFF. The DNA of the CDR3 is TGTGCCAGCAGCGAGACAGGGGGCTTTGAAAAACTGTTTTTT.